These 32 T cell receptor beta chains were sequenced from one sample in a study of blood T cell repertoires in COVID-19. Sequencing was performed with immunoSEQ multiplex PCR; in TCRdb, only in-frame clones are kept and a portion is missing. The sample lists 150,000 to 200,000 clones, about 90% seen once, with 7% in the top ten. Sequences were obtained from PBMCs or T cells enriched from blood (not recorded which). The receptors here all came from a woman aged 50 to 60 who had recovered from COVID-19.

The chain carries TRBV24-1 and TRBJ1-5; no clear D gene. CDR1 KGHDR and CDR2 SFDVKD come from the germline V gene. The V end was cut by 2 bases, the J end by 6 bases, with 4 bases between. The CDR3 loop spans 12 amino acids. CDR3 sequence: CATSDYGQPQHF. For the CDR3, the DNA is TGTGCCACCAGTGATTACGGTCAGCCCCAGCATTTT.

The chain employs TRBV7-2 and TRBJ2-3; the match to TRBD2 covers 7 bases. Germline CDR1 and CDR2: SGHTA and FQGNSA. The V segment lost 3 bases and the J segment 1 base; nucleotides outside the gene matches: 4. CDR3 length: 15 amino acids. In DNA, the CDR3 is TGTGCCAGCAGCTTCGGGAGGCCGGGCACAGATACGCAGTATTTT. Amino acid sequence: CASSFGRPGTDTQYF.

This clone has just a few counts. The V and J genes are TRBV7-2 and TRBJ2-1, with a possible D match to TRBD2 (6 bases). V was pared by 5 bases and J by 0 bases, with 14 bases between. CDR3 length: 16 residues. Germline CDR1 reads SGHTA; CDR2 reads FQGNSA. CDR3 sequence: CASSRSGSRSYNEQFF. The CDR3 DNA sequence: TGTGCCAGCAGCCGTAGCGGATCTCGCTCCTACAATGAGCAGTTCTTC. Using reference TRBV7-2 and TRBJ2-1 for the parts outside the CDR3, the full variable domain is GAGVSQSPSNKVTEKGKDVELRCDPISGHTALYWYRQSLGQGLEFLIYFQGNSAPDKSGLPSDRFSAERTGGSVSTLTIQRTQQEDSAVYLCASSRSGSRSYNEQFFGPGTRLTVL.

The V call is TRBV5-4, the J call TRBJ2-1, with no clear D. The CDR3 has 13 residues. Looked up from germline, CDR1 is SGHNT and CDR2 is YYREEE (reference sequence). V lost 3 bases and J lost 6, with 10 bases in between. CDR3 sequence (DNA): TGTGCCAGCAGCTCAATCTCGGGCAATGAGCAGTTCTTC. Protein sequence: CASSSISGNEQFF.

CDR3 in amino acids: CASSLSGGNEQFF. For the CDR3, the DNA is TGTGCCAGCAGCTTATCAGGGGGCAATGAGCAGTTCTTC. The V call is TRBV7-3, the J call TRBJ2-1; TRBD1 aligns across 7 bases. The CDR3 length is 13 residues. Germline CDR1 and CDR2: SGHTA and FQGTGA. J lost 6 bases, V lost 2 bases, and 1 base had no gene match.

V and J are TRBV3-1 (or the pseudogene TRBV3-2) and TRBJ2-3; TRBD2 aligns across 7 bases. The germline V gene encodes CDR1 LGHDT and CDR2 YNNKEL (reference sequence). V dropped 4 bases and J dropped 0; count of bases not matched to a gene: 4. The CDR3 is 15 residues long. This chain's CDR3 is CASSRGGGSTDTQYF. For the CDR3, the DNA is TGTGCCAGCAGCCGGGGCGGGGGAAGCACAGATACGCAGTATTTT.

The chain has TRBV6-5 and TRBJ1-6; TRBD1 matches 8 bases. CDR3 length: 15 residues. Per the germline V gene, CDR1 is MNHEY and CDR2 is SVGAGI. Germline trimming cut 6 bases from V and 6 bases from J; bases unmatched to any gene: 7. For the CDR3, the DNA is TGTGCCAGCAGAAAATCACAGGGGGTTAATTCACCCCTCCACTTT. Its translation: CASRKSQGVNSPLHF.

This chain connects TRBV7-9 to TRBJ1-5; D might be TRBD1 (6 bases). Germline assignment: CDR1 SEHNR and CDR2 FQNEAQ (reference sequence). Between the trimmed V and J ends, which lost 0 bases and 6 bases, there was a span of 18 bases. This CDR3 has 17 amino acids. The CDR3 coding sequence is TGTGCCAGCAGCTTAGCGTTGGGGGCGTCGATCGGTCAGCCCCAGCATTTT. It yields the protein CASSLALGASIGQPQHF.

The chain is built from TRBV27 and TRBJ1-2; 7 bases map to TRBD1. The length of the CDR3 is 15 residues. Germline CDR1 is MNHEY and CDR2 is SMNVEV (reference sequence). V lost 5 bases, J lost 3 bases, and 9 bases stayed unmatched. The CDR3 nucleotides are TGTGCCAGCAGTCCGAGGACAGGAACCTACTATGGCTACACCTTC. Its translation is CASSPRTGTYYGYTF.

The chain recombines TRBV4-2 with TRBJ2-3, with 9 nucleotides matching TRBD1. This CDR3 is built from 17 residues. Looked up from germline, CDR1 is LGHNA and CDR2 is YNFKEQ. With V trimmed by 2 bases and J by 2 bases, 8 bases remained unmatched. The CDR3 spells CASSQPATGGYTDTQYF. The CDR3 nucleotides are TGTGCCAGCAGCCAACCCGCGACAGGGGGGTACACAGATACGCAGTATTTT.

This chain joins TRBV7-3 and TRBJ2-1; maybe TRBD2 (6 bases). CDR1 is SGHTA, CDR2 FQGTGA, per germline. V lost 2 bases and J 5 bases, leaving 16 bases between the germline ends. The CDR3 is 16 residues long. This chain's CDR3 is CASSLGFGTGNNEQFF. The CDR3 nucleotides are TGTGCCAGCAGCTTAGGATTTGGGACTGGTAACAATGAGCAGTTCTTC.

The CDR3 DNA reads as TGTGCCAGCAGCGCCCTAAACACCGGGGAGCTGTTTTTT. This codes for CASSALNTGELFF. The chain carries TRBV7-3 and TRBJ2-2; D is undetermined. Trimming removed 5 bases from V and 2 bases from J, with 6 bases in between. Germline lookup yields CDR1 SGHTA and CDR2 FQGTGA. This CDR3 is 13 amino acids long.

Only one count was recorded for this clone. J is TRBJ2-1 and V is TRBV30, with a tentative D call TRBD2 (5 bases). Trimming removed 1 base from V and 4 bases from J, with 14 bases in between. Germline lookup yields CDR1 GTSNPN and CDR2 SVGIG (reference sequence). CDR3 length: 15 residues. The CDR3 nucleotides read TGTGCCTGGAGTGGTAGCGCCAGCCCTTACAATGAGCAGTTCTTC. This encodes CAWSGSASPYNEQFF.

This sequence joins TRBV6-5 and TRBJ1-1; D might be TRBD1 (6 bases). Germline lookup yields CDR1 MNHEY and CDR2 SVGAGI. Trimming removed 0 bases at V and 5 bases at J, with 13 bases between. The CDR3 spans 15 residues. CDR3 amino acids: CASSYSEQGRTEAFF. The CDR3 coding sequence is TGTGCCAGCAGTTACTCGGAACAGGGAAGAACTGAAGCTTTCTTT.

V and J are TRBV5-4 and TRBJ1-2; TRBD1 matches 7 bases. The CDR3 sequence is 17 residues long. V trimming: 4 bases; J trimming: 7 bases; junction bases outside the gene matches: 19. Looked up from germline, CDR1 is SGHNT and CDR2 is YYREEE (reference sequence). This CDR3 is CASSLGGKTGESSGYTF. The CDR3 coding sequence is TGTGCCAGCAGCCTCGGGGGAAAAACAGGGGAAAGTAGTGGCTACACCTTC.

The rearrangement links TRBV11-1 to TRBJ1-1, with D hard to call. V was shortened by 1 base and J by 2 bases, with 8 bases between the two germline ends. CDR1 and CDR2 (germline): SGHAT, FQDESV (reference sequence). This CDR3 region has 14 residues. The DNA for the CDR3 is TGTGCCAGCAGCTTAGGACACCCCAACACTGAAGCTTTCTTT. This codes for CASSLGHPNTEAFF. The variable domain in full, completed from reference TRBV11-1 and TRBJ1-1, reads EAEVAQSPRYKITEKSQAVAFWCDPISGHATLYWYRQILGQGPELLVQFQDESVVDDSQLPKDRFSAERLKGVDSTLKIQPAELGDSAMYLCASSLGHPNTEAFFGQGTRLTVV.

The genes are TRBV6-2 or TRBV6-3 and TRBJ2-7; no clear D. The germline V gene has CDR1 MNHEY and CDR2 SVGEGT. The CDR3 sequence is 12 residues long. V shed 2 bases and J shed 5 bases, with 7 bases lying between them. The CDR3 sequence: CASSYPSDEQYF. CDR3 in DNA: TGTGCCAGCAGTTACCCCTCGGACGAGCAGTACTTC.

This rearrangement joins TRBV5-8 to TRBJ2-7, with 7 bases lining up with TRBD1. V lost 4 bases and J lost 1; bases outside the gene matches: 5. The germline V gene has CDR1 SGHTS and CDR2 YDEGEE. The CDR3 length is 14 residues. The CDR3 DNA reads TGTGCCAGCAGCCATCGACAGGGTTCCTACGAGCAGTACTTC. It is translated as CASSHRQGSYEQYF.

This sequence joins TRBV2 and TRBJ1-6, with a tentative D call TRBD1 (5 bases). Looked up from germline, CDR1 is SNHLY and CDR2 is FYNNEI. Trimming removed 7 bases from V and 7 bases from J, with 11 bases in between. The CDR3 has 13 amino acids. The CDR3 spells CASMGGENSPLHF. The CDR3 nucleotides are TGTGCCAGCATGGGAGGGGAAAATTCACCCCTCCACTTT.

A single count supports this clone. This chain connects TRBV11-3 to TRBJ2-7; no definite D call. There are 15 residues in the CDR3. Deletions cut 1 base from V and 0 bases from J, with 10 bases between. Germline CDR1 SGHNT, CDR2 YENEEA. The CDR3 bases are TGTGCCAGCAGCTTAGGTCGGCAGGCCTCCTACGAGCAGTACTTC. This gives the protein CASSLGRQASYEQYF. The whole variable domain, filled in from reference TRBV11-3 and TRBJ2-7, reads EAGVVQSPRYKIIEKKQPVAFWCNPISGHNTLYWYLQNLGQGPELLIRYENEEAVDDSQLPKDRFSAERLKGVDSTLKIQPAELGDSAVYLCASSLGRQASYEQYFGPGTRLTVT.

This clone was counted many times. The rearrangement links TRBV6-5 to TRBJ2-2, with 7 bases fitting TRBD1. J gave up 6 bases and V 0 bases, and 7 bases lay outside the gene matches. CDR1 is MNHEY, CDR2 SVGAGI, per germline. The CDR3 contains 16 residues. The CDR3 DNA sequence: TGTGCCAGCAGTTACTCGACAGGACAGGTGTCCGGGGAGCTGTTTTTT. Its protein is CASSYSTGQVSGELFF.

The chain joins TRBV15 to TRBJ1-2; D is unresolved. The CDR3 runs 15 residues. Germline V gene lookup returns CDR1 LNHNV and CDR2 YYDKDF (reference sequence). Deletions cut 0 bases from V and 6 bases from J, with 14 bases between. CDR3 region: CATSREADRRDGYTF. Written as DNA, the CDR3 is TGTGCCACCAGCAGAGAAGCCGATCGACGGGATGGCTACACCTTC.

This chain connects TRBV7-2 to TRBJ2-1; 8 nucleotides agree with TRBD2. The J segment lost 6 bases and the V segment lost 2 bases, leaving 6 bases of the junction unmatched. This CDR3 contains 15 residues. Germline CDR1 is SGHTA and CDR2 is FQGNSA. CDR3 amino acids: CASSLTSGRLNEQFF. CDR3 sequence (DNA): TGTGCCAGCAGCTTAACCAGCGGGAGACTCAATGAGCAGTTCTTC. The full variable domain, completed using reference TRBV7-2 and TRBJ2-1, is GAGVSQSPSNKVTEKGKDVELRCDPISGHTALYWYRQSLGQGLEFLIYFQGNSAPDKSGLPSDRFSAERTGGSVSTLTIQRTQQEDSAVYLCASSLTSGRLNEQFFGPGTRLTVL.

This clone was picked up one time. This chain joins TRBV6-5 and TRBJ1-2; tentatively, D is TRBD1 (5 bases). CDR1 and CDR2 from the germline V gene are MNHEY and SVGAGI. The CDR3 has 15 residues. The V gene lost 2 bases and the J gene lost 4 bases, with 14 bases spanning the gap. CDR3 sequence (DNA): TGTGCCAGCAGTTACCCAGGAGAAGGGGTCTATGGCTACACCTTC. It codes for CASSYPGEGVYGYTF.

This clone was recorded only once. The chain recombines TRBV19 with TRBJ1-4; possibly TRBD1 for D (5 bases). The CDR3 is 15 amino acids. V was trimmed by 8 bases and J by 7 bases, leaving 20 bases between them. CDR1 and CDR2 (germline): LNHDA, SQIVND (reference sequence). The CDR3 spells CASESSAGSFEKLFF. DNA of the CDR3: TGTGCCAGTGAGTCCTCCGCAGGGTCGTTTGAAAAACTGTTTTTT.

The chain carries TRBV6-2 or TRBV6-3 and TRBJ2-5; no definite D call. V gave up 2 bases and J gave up 5 bases, with 6 bases separating them. The CDR3 has 12 amino acids. CDR1 is MNHEY and CDR2 is SVGEGT in the germline V gene. The CDR3 coding sequence is TGTGCCAGCAGTTACATTCCGGAGACCCAGTACTTC. Protein sequence: CASSYIPETQYF.

The chain couples TRBV9 to TRBJ2-6; TRBD2 might be the D (6 bases). V was pared by 4 bases and J by 2 bases, with 16 bases between. The CDR3 covers 17 residues. Germline V gene data show CDR1 as SGDLS and CDR2 as YYNGEE. The CDR3 spells CASSRLSAGPGANVLTF. The CDR3 nucleotides read TGTGCCAGCAGCAGGTTGTCGGCGGGGCCTGGGGCCAACGTCCTGACTTTC.

The chain joins TRBV19 to TRBJ2-7; a possible D gene is TRBD1 (6 bases). There are 15 residues in the CDR3. Trimming took off 6 bases at V and 6 bases at J, with 21 bases between the two ends. Germline V gives CDR1 LNHDA, CDR2 SQIVND (reference sequence). Here the CDR3 DNA reads TGTGCCAGTAGCTATACTACCGGACAGTTGGGCGAGCAGTACTTC. Translation gives CASSYTTGQLGEQYF.

The chain recombines TRBV19 with TRBJ2-3, with TRBD2 matching over 10 bases. V lost 4 bases, J lost 4 bases, and 5 bases stayed unmatched. From germline, CDR1 is LNHDA and CDR2 SQIVND (reference sequence). The CDR3 covers 15 residues. Written as DNA, the CDR3 is TGTGCCAGTAGTACCAGGACTAGCGGTTCAGATACGCAGTATTTT. Translation: CASSTRTSGSDTQYF.

This clone was detected once. V and J are TRBV7-9 and TRBJ2-5; TRBD1 agrees at 11 bases. The germline V gene has CDR1 SEHNR and CDR2 FQNEAQ (reference sequence). This CDR3 has 17 residues. V lost 3 bases and J lost 4; bases outside the gene matches: 10. In DNA, the CDR3 is TGTGCCAGCAGCTTCAGGACGGGACAGGGGGGAGGAGAGACCCAGTACTTC. It specifies CASSFRTGQGGGETQYF.

This chain links TRBV11-3 with TRBJ2-1, with a tentative D call TRBD1 (6 bases). Deletions cut 0 bases from V and 0 bases from J, with 15 bases between. The CDR3 is made up of 18 amino acids. CDR1 SGHNT and CDR2 YENEEA come from the germline V gene. The CDR3 reads CASSLDGRGRSSYNEQFF. The DNA of the CDR3 is TGTGCCAGCAGCTTAGACGGCAGGGGCAGGAGCTCCTACAATGAGCAGTTCTTC. The whole variable domain, filled in from reference TRBV11-3 and TRBJ2-1, reads EAGVVQSPRYKIIEKKQPVAFWCNPISGHNTLYWYLQNLGQGPELLIRYENEEAVDDSQLPKDRFSAERLKGVDSTLKIQPAELGDSAVYLCASSLDGRGRSSYNEQFFGPGTRLTVL.

The chain joins TRBV21-1 to TRBJ2-3; TRBD1, the table's D call, was not compared with the DNA. TRBV21-1 is classified as a pseudogene. CDR3 length: 17 residues. CDR3 sequence: CASSKWMSGQRTDTQYF. Here the CDR3 DNA reads TGTGCCAGCAGCAAATGGATGTCAGGACAGAGGACAGATACGCAGTATTTT.